This TCR beta chain was profiled in a study of CD8 T cells in ankylosing spondylitis. Study-level points and caveats: A TCR beta motif of 8 or 9 highly homologous variants appeared characteristic of ankylosing spondylitis blood.

This clonotype turned up a few times. Its matching antigen is unknown. TCRdb passed the 5' RACE reads through MiXCR, listing each CDR3 protein once. This table has fewer than 650,000 distinct CDR3 sequences, approximately 11% appearing once. The CDR3 runs 13 residues. V shed 2 bases, J shed 7 bases, and the junction held 3 bases outside the gene matches. CDR1 is DFQATT, CDR2 SNEGSKA, per germline (reference sequence). The rearrangement links TRBV20-1 to TRBJ2-2, with 8 nucleotides matching TRBD1. Sequenced input: blood, either unsorted or a sorted T cell fraction (not recorded which). This TCR was recovered from a male donor with ankylosing spondylitis. CDR3 region: CSARQGADGELFF. The CDR3 nucleotides are TGCAGTGCTAGACAGGGGGCTGACGGGGAGCTGTTTTTT.